Here is one T cell receptor (beta chain) with its context. Its antigen remains unidentified. The record originates from a study of identical twins. Notes on the study in general: The study reached conclusions through statistical analysis that was cross-sectional, not following the same donors. Invariant MAIT and iNKT cells could partly confound zero-insertion analyses. Where beta out-of-frame sequences were concerned, excess twin sharing was weaker.

Germline loops: CDR1 SGHAT, CDR2 FQDESV (reference sequence). CDR3 size: 20 residues. The V and J ends lost 6 bases and 3 bases, in that order; junction bases with no gene match: 20. From the 5' RACE reads, TCRdb called clonotypes with MiXCR, one entry per CDR3 protein. The sample consists of hundreds of thousands of distinct CDR3 sequences, around 9.7% of them appearing once. Every one of the donors was a healthy Caucasian. These data were likewise used in another study, on yellow fever vaccine responses in identical twins.

The sequenced material came from CD8+ T cells sorted from blood. The TCR originated in a woman aged 18-29 years in good health. The chain couples TRBV11-1 to TRBJ2-2; 9 nucleotides align to TRBD1. The CDR3 nucleotides read TGTGCCAGCAGGATACCAAGTGGGGTCACACAGGGGGCGTACACCGGGGAGCTGTTTTTT. It specifies CASRIPSGVTQGAYTGELFF.